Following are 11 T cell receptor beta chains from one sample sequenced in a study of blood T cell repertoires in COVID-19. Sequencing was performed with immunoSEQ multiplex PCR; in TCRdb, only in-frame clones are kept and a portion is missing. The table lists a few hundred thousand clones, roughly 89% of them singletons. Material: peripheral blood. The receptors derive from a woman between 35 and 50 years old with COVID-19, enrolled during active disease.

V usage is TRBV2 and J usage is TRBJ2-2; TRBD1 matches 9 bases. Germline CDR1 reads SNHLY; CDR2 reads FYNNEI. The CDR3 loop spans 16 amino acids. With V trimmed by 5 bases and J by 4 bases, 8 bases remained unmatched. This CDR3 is CASSSRTGVVTGELFF. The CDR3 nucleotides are TGTGCCAGCAGTTCCCGGACAGGGGTGGTCACCGGGGAGCTGTTTTTT.

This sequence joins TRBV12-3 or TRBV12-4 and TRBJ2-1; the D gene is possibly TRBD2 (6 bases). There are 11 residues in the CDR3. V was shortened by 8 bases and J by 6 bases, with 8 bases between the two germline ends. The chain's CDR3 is CASGRTNEQFF. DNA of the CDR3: TGTGCCAGCGGGAGGACCAATGAGCAGTTCTTC.

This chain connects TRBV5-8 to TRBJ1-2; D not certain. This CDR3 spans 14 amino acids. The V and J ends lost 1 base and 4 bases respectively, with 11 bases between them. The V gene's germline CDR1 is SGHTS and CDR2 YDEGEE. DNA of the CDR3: TGTGCCAGCAGCTTGTACCGAGGGCTCTATGGCTACACCTTC. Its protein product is CASSLYRGLYGYTF.

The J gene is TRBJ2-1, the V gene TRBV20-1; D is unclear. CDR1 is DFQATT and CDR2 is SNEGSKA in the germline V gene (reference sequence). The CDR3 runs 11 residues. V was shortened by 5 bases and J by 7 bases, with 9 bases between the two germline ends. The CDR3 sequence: CSASFLNEQFF. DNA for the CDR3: TGCAGTGCTTCCTTCCTGAATGAGCAGTTCTTC.

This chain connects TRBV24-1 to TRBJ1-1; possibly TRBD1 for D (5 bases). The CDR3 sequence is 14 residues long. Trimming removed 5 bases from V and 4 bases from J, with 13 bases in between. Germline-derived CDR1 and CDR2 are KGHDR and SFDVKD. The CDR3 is CATSAKGLPTEAFF. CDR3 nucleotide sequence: TGTGCCACCAGTGCTAAGGGACTTCCCACTGAAGCTTTCTTT.

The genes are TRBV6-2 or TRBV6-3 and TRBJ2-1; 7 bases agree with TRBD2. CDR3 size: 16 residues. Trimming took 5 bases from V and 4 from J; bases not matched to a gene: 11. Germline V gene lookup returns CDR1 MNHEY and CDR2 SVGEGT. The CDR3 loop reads CASSRRGTTYYNEQFF. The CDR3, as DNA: TGTGCCAGCAGTCGCCGTGGGACTACATATTACAATGAGCAGTTCTTC.

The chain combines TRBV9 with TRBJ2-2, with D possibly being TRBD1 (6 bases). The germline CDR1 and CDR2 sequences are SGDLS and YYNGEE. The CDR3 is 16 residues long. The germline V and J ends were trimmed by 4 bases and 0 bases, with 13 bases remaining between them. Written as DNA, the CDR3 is TGTGCCAGCAGCCCCCGACAGGCCTCGAACACCGGGGAGCTGTTTTTT. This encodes CASSPRQASNTGELFF.

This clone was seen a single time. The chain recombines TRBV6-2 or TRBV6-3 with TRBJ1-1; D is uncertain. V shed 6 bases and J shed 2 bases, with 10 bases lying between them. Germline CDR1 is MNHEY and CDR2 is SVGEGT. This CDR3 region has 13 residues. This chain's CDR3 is CASSPHFNTEAFF. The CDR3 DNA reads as TGTGCCAGCAGCCCCCATTTTAACACTGAAGCTTTCTTT.

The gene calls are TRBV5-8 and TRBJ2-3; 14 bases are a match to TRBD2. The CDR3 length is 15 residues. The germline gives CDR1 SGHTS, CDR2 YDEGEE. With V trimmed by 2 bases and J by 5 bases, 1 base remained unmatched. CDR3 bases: TGTGCCAGCAGCTTAGGACTAGCGGGAGGAGATACGCAGTATTTT. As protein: CASSLGLAGGDTQYF.

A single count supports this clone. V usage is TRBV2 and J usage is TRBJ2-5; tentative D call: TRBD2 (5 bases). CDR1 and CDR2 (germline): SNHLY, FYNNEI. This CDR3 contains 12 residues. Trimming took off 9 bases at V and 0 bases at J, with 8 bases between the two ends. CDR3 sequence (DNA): TGTGCCAGTACCGGGGACCAAGAGACCCAGTACTTC. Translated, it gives CASTGDQETQYF.

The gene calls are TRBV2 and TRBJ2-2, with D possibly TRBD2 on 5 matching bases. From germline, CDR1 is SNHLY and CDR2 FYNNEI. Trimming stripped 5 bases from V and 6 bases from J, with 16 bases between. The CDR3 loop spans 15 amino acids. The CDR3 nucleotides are TGTGCCAGCAGTCTTTCGGGGTACGCCTCCGGGGAGCTGTTTTTT. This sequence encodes CASSLSGYASGELFF.